This TCR beta chain was obtained from a study of blood T cell repertoires in COVID-19. As for the study in general: Some COVID-19 samples were acute and others convalescent; all came from the United States, Italy and Spain. T cells, B-cell-depleted T cells, or PBMCs provided the cDNA or gDNA that served as material.

In the authors' methods: Amplification with reference gene primers provided the estimates of nucleated cell counts. Assay: immunoSEQ multiplex PCR; the TCRdb copy retains only in-frame clones and omits some. The V and J calls and the clone size are those of that table, but D and trimming were determined from the DNA. The sample records roughly 70,000 clones, approximately 90% being singletons. Germline V gives CDR1 SQVTM, CDR2 ANQGSEA. This CDR3 comprises 11 residues. Unmatched junction bases numbered 1, after V lost 4 bases and J lost 4 bases. The chain couples TRBV29-1 to TRBJ2-7; TRBD1 aligns across 7 bases. Sequenced input: peripheral blood. The receptor was derived from a woman older than 75 with active COVID-19. Here the CDR3 DNA reads TGCAGCGTTGCGACAGGGTACGAGCAGTACTTC. This sequence encodes CSVATGYEQYF.